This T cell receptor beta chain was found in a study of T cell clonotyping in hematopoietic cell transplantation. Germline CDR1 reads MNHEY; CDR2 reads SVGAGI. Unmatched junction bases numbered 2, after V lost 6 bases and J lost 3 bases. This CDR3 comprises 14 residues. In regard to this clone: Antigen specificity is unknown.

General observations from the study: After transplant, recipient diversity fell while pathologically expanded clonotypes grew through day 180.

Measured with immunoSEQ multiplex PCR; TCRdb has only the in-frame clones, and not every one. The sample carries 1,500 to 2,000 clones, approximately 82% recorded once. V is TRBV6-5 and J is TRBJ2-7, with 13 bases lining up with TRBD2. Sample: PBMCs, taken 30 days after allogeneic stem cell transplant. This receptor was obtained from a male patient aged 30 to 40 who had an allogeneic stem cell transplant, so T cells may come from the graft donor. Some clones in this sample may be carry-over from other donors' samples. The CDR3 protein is CASRRLAGGYEQYF. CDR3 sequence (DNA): TGTGCCAGCAGAAGACTAGCGGGGGGCTACGAGCAGTACTTC.